The sequence of this T cell receptor (beta chain) was determined in a study of neurological immune-mediated disorders. Whole-study results and caveats: HTLV-1-associated myelopathy ranked highest for TCR clonal expansion and multiple sclerosis lowest, beneath healthy controls.

PBMCs stored at -80 C, 2 million in total, were the source of the unsorted libraries. This clonotype was found many times. Its antigen is still unknown. Template-switch 5'RACE cDNA synthesis added a 10-nucleotide unique molecular identifier. TCRdb reprocessed the 5' RACE reads with MiXCR, giving one entry per CDR3 protein. The data show 50,000 to 75,000 distinct CDR3 sequences, over 9.5% seen once. The CDR3 consists of 14 residues. Looked up from germline, CDR1 is MDHEN and CDR2 is SYDVKM. Trimming shortened V by 6 bases and J by 3 bases, and 15 bases separated the two germline ends. This TCR came from an older woman with HTLV-1-associated myelopathy (HAM/TSP). Sequencing was performed on PBMCs. This chain connects TRBV28 to TRBJ2-7; weak D call: TRBD2 (6 bases). The CDR3 nucleotides are TGTGCCAGCAGCCGGATAGGGACTTACTACGAGCAGTACTTC. Encoded protein: CASSRIGTYYEQYF.